The 10 T cell receptor beta chains presented below share a single source sample, sequenced in a study of T cell repertoires in cytomegalovirus infection. TCRdb passed the reads through MiXCR, listing each CDR3 protein once. The repertoire holds fewer than 900,000 distinct CDR3 sequences, under 35% seen once, with about an eighth in the top ten. No cognate antigen is known for these TCRs. This material consisted of cultured CD8+ T cells from PBMCs, taken from culture after CMV antigen stimulation. These receptors were obtained from a human donor in good health (CMV status not recorded). Some clones in this sample may be carry-over from other donors' samples.

The chain employs TRBV7-6 and TRBJ2-3; the D gene is possibly TRBD2 (5 bases). This CDR3 has 15 residues. The germline V gene encodes CDR1 SGHVS and CDR2 FNYEAQ. V lost 5 bases and J lost 2, with 14 bases in between. The CDR3 nucleotides are TGTGCCAGCAGCCGCCGGGGAAGCCTCACAGATACGCAGTATTTT. It codes for CASSRRGSLTDTQYF.

For this clonotype: Compared with germline, one end of the junction differs, possibly owing to a read error. The chain employs TRBV7-7 and TRBJ2-1; TRBD1 aligns across 7 bases. Germline assignment: CDR1 SSHAT and CDR2 FNYEAQ (reference sequence). The CDR3 spans 14 residues. CDR3 nucleotide sequence: TGTGCTAGCAGCTTTAGGGACAGCAACAATGAGCAGTTCTTC. Its protein is CASSFRDSNNEQFF.

This clonotype was counted at least ten times. The chain links TRBV7-2 to TRBJ1-5; D unresolved. The CDR3 is 13 amino acids. Looked up from germline, CDR1 is SGHTA and CDR2 is FQGNSA. V dropped 1 base and J dropped 4 bases, with 5 bases sitting between them. The CDR3 region has the DNA TGTGCCAGCAGCTTAGGAGATAATCAGCCCCAGCATTTT. It encodes CASSLGDNQPQHF.

This clonotype has ten or more counts. This rearrangement joins TRBV7-6 to TRBJ1-6, with 9 positions matching TRBD1. CDR1 SGHVS and CDR2 FNYEAQ come from the germline V gene. CDR3 length: 16 amino acids. Unmatched junction bases numbered 12, after V lost 5 bases and J lost 10 bases. The CDR3 DNA sequence: TGTGCCAGCAGCCCCTCTACAGGGGGCGAATACTCACCCCTCCACTTT. Translating gives CASSPSTGGEYSPLHF.

This clonotype occurred many times. This rearrangement joins TRBV7-8 to TRBJ2-5; 8 nucleotides match TRBD2. The trim removed 6 bases at V and 5 bases at J, leaving 14 bases unmatched. The CDR3 length is 16 residues. CDR1 and CDR2 (germline): SGHVS, FQNEAQ. CDR3 nucleotide sequence: TGTGCCAGCAGACCCCACCGGGGGGGACGAAGGGAGACCCAGTACTTC. It codes for CASRPHRGGRRETQYF.

The table lists this clonotype with many counts. The chain recombines TRBV7-9 with TRBJ1-1; D uncertain. CDR1 SEHNR and CDR2 FQNEAQ come from the germline V gene (reference sequence). V shed 2 bases and J shed 8 bases, with 9 bases lying between them. This CDR3 region has 12 residues. The CDR3 protein is CASSLLSAEAFF. DNA for the CDR3: TGTGCCAGCAGCTTACTGTCAGCCGAAGCTTTCTTT. Looking up the rest from reference TRBV7-9 and TRBJ1-1 gives the full variable domain: DTGVSQNPRHKITKRGQNVTFRCDPISEHNRLYWYRQTLGQGPEFLTYFQNEAQLEKSRLLSDRFSAERPKGSFSTLEIQRTEQGDSAMYLCASSLLSAEAFFGQGTRLTVV.

Only a few counts were recorded for this clonotype. Here the CDR3 reads CASSEWGQTTEAFF. CDR3 coding DNA: TGTGCCAGCAGTGAATGGGGTCAGACCACTGAAGCTTTCTTT. The chain links TRBV2 to TRBJ1-1; no reliable D call. Germline V lookup: CDR1 SNHLY, CDR2 FYNNEI. The ends were cut back, 2 bases at V and 4 bases at J, with 11 bases in the middle. CDR3 length equals 14 residues. The full variable domain, with the rest looked up from reference TRBV2 and TRBJ1-1, is EPEVTQTPSHQVTQMGQEVILRCVPISNHLYFYWYRQILGQKVEFLVSFYNNEISEKSEIFDDQFSVERPDGSNFTLKIRSTKLEDSAMYFCASSEWGQTTEAFFGQGTRLTVV.

This clonotype was seen more than once but under ten times. This chain connects TRBV10-1 to TRBJ1-3; tentative D call: TRBD1 (5 bases). V dropped 5 bases and J dropped 0 bases, with 11 bases sitting between them. Germline values: CDR1 WNHNN, CDR2 SYGVQD (reference sequence). The length of the CDR3 is 15 residues. CDR3 DNA sequence: TGCGCCAGCAGTCCGGGACGGATCTCTGGAAACACCATATATTTT. It encodes CASSPGRISGNTIYF.

The J gene is TRBJ2-1, the V gene TRBV19; 9 nucleotides agree with TRBD1. The CDR3 loop spans 14 amino acids. Germline CDR1 reads LNHDA; CDR2 reads SQIVND (reference sequence). This CDR3 is CVTYGGQGLKKQFF. The CDR3 coding sequence is TGTGTCACCTATGGGGGACAGGGTTTGAAGAAACAGTTCTTC.

The V and J genes are TRBV24-1 and TRBJ2-7, with TRBD1 identical over 8 bases. CDR3 length: 16 amino acids. With V trimmed by 2 bases and J by 0 bases, 5 bases remained unmatched. Germline V gene sequence: CDR1 KGHDR, CDR2 SFDVKD. The CDR3 sequence is CATSDSRDRSSYEQYV. In DNA, the CDR3 is TGTGCCACCAGTGATTCCCGGGACAGGAGCTCCTACGAGCAGTACGTC.